Below, 2 T cell receptor beta chains from the same sample are listed, as sequenced in a study of shared clonotypes between healthy human individuals. Data came from immunoSEQ multiplex PCR; TCRdb stores just in-frame clones and leaves some out. The sample shows about 700,000 clones, 90% to 95% of them seen only once. CD45RO-negative, CCR7-positively selected cells formed the naive CD8 fraction, excluding terminally differentiated effector memory CD45RA+ cells. The sample comprised naive CD8+ T cells sorted from blood. Receptor source: a man aged 30 to 45 in good health.

This clone was seen a few times. The rearrangement uses TRBV29-1 and TRBJ2-1; 10 bases map to TRBD2. The V and J ends lost 3 bases and 6 bases, in that order; junction bases with no gene match: 2. This CDR3 has 13 residues. CDR1 is SQVTM and CDR2 is ANQGSEA in the germline V gene. CDR3 sequence: CSVDPSGSNEQFF. CDR3 DNA sequence: TGCAGCGTTGACCCTAGCGGGAGCAATGAGCAGTTCTTC.

The CDR3 reads CASSPGGRLQETQYF. CDR3 coding DNA: TGTGCCAGCTCACCAGGGGGCAGGCTACAAGAGACCCAGTACTTC. The chain has TRBV18 and TRBJ2-5, with a possible D match to TRBD1 (6 bases). This CDR3 spans 15 amino acids. V shed 2 bases and J shed 2 bases, with 12 bases lying between them. Germline CDR1 is KGHSH and CDR2 is LQKENI.